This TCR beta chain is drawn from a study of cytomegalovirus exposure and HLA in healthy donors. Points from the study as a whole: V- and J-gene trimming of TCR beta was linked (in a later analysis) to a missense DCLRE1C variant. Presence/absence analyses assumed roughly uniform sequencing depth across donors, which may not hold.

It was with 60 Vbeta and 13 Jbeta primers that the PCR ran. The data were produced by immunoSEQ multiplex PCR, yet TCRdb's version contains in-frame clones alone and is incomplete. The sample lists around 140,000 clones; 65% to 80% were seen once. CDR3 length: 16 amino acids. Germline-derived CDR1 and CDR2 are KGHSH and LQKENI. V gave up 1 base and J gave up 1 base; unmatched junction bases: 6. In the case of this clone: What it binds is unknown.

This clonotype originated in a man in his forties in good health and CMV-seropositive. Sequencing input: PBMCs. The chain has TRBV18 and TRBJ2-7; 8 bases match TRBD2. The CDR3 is CASSPRTSGYSYEQYF. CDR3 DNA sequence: TGTGCCAGCTCACCACGTACTAGCGGATATTCCTACGAGCAGTACTTC.